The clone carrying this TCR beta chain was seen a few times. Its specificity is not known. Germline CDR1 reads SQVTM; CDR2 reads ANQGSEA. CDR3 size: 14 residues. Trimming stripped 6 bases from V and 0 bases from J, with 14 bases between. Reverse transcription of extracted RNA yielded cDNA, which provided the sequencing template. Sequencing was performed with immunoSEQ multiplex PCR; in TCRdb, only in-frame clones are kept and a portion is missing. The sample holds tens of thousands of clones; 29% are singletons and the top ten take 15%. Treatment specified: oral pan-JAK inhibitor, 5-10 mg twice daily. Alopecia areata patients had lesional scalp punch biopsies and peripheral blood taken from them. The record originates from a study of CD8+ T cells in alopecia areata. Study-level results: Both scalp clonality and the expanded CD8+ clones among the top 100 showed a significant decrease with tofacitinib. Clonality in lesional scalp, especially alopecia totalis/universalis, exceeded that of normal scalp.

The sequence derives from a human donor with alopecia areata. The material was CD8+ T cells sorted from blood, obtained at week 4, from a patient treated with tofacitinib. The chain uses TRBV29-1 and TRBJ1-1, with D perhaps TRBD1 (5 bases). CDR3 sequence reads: CSVAGTAVNTEAFF. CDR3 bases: TGCAGCGTGGCAGGGACTGCCGTGAACACTGAAGCTTTCTTT. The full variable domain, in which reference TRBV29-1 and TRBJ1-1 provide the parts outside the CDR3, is SAVISQKPSRDICQRGTSLTIQCQVDSQVTMMFWYRQQPGQSLTLIATANQGSEATYESGFVIDKFPISRPNLTFSTLTVSNMSPEDSSIYLCSVAGTAVNTEAFFGQGTRLTVV.